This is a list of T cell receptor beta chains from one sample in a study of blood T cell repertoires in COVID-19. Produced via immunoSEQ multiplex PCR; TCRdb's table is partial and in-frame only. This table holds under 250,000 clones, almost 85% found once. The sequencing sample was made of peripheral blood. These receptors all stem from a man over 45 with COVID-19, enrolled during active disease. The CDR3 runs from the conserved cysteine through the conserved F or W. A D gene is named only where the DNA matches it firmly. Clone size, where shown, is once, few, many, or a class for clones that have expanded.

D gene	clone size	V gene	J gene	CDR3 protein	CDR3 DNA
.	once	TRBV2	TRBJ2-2	CASKAPGISGELFF	TGTGCCAGCAAGGCTCCAGGGATTTCCGGGGAGCTGTTTTTT
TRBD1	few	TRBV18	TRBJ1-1	CASSPTTGDTEAFF	TGTGCCAGCTCACCCACGACAGGGGACACTGAAGCTTTCTTT
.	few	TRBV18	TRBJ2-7	CASSIAGNYEQYF	TGTGCCAGCTCAATCGCAGGAAACTACGAGCAGTACTTC
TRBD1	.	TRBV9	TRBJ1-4	CASSVAGTGQGKLFF	TGTGCCAGCAGCGTAGCTGGGACAGGGCAAGGGAAACTGTTTTTT
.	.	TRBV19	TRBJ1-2	CASSPRGRYGYTF	TGTGCCAGTAGTCCGCGGGGGAGGTATGGCTACACCTTC
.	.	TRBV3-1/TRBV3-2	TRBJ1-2	CASSQAPSSRNYGYTF	TGTGCCAGCAGCCAAGCCCCAAGCAGCAGGAACTATGGCTACACCTTC
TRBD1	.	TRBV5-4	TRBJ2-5	CASRPTGAQETQYF	TGTGCCAGCAGGCCGACAGGGGCGCAAGAGACCCAGTACTTC
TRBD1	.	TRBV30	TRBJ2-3	CAWGTESTDTQYF	TGTGCCTGGGGGACAGAGAGCACAGATACGCAGTATTTT
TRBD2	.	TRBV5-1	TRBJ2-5	CASSVGSNLKAGSQETQYF	TGCGCCAGCAGCGTCGGTAGCAATCTCAAAGCGGGGAGCCAAGAGACCCAGTACTTC
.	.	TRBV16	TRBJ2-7	CASRATEYSYEQYF	TGTGCCAGCAGGGCGACTGAATACTCCTACGAGCAGTACTTC
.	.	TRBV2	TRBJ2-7	CASKRTGTQSLYEQYF	TGTGCCAGCAAAAGGACCGGGACACAGAGTTTATACGAGCAGTACTTC
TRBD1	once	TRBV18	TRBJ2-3	CASSIRQGGTDTQYF	TGTGCCAGCTCAATTCGACAGGGGGGTACAGATACGCAGTATTTT
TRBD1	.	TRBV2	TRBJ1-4	CASSEGGQGFEKLFF	TGTGCCAGCAGTGAAGGTGGACAGGGGTTCGAAAAACTGTTTTTT
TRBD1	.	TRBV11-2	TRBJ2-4	CASSWGQGERNIQYF	TGTGCCAGCAGCTGGGGACAGGGGGAGAGAAACATTCAGTACTTC
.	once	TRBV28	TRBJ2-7	CASSLGGQNSYEQYF	TGTGCCAGCAGCCTGGGTGGACAGAACTCCTACGAGCAGTACTTC
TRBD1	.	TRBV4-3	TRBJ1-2	CASSRTGGAGYGYTF	TGCGCCAGCAGCCGAACAGGGGGCGCGGGCTATGGCTACACCTTC
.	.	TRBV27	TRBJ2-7	CASSSLPLGGEQYF	TGTGCCAGCAGTTCACTACCCCTCGGGGGCGAGCAGTACTTC
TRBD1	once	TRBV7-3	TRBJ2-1	CASSLTGTGQGNEQFF	TGTGCCAGCAGCCTAACCGGGACAGGGCAGGGGAATGAGCAGTTCTTC
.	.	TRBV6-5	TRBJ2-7	CASSYWGQGKYEQYF	TGTGCCAGCAGTTACTGGGGGCAGGGAAAGTACGAGCAGTACTTC
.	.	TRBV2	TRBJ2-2	CASSVDGRVRTGELFF	TGTGCCAGCAGTGTAGACGGCAGGGTGAGAACCGGGGAGCTGTTTTTT
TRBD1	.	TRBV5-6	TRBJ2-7	CASNLPGTGPYEQYF	TGTGCCAGCAACTTACCGGGGACAGGGCCCTACGAGCAGTACTTC
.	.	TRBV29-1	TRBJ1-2	CSVEDFGRWAYGYTF	TGCAGCGTTGAAGATTTTGGGCGTTGGGCCTATGGCTACACCTTC
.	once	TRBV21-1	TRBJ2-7	CASIPPHREYEQYF	TGTGCCAGCATTCCACCCCACAGGGAGTACGAGCAGTACTTC
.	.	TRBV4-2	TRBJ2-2	CASSQEQATGELFF	TGTGCCAGCAGCCAAGAACAGGCCACCGGGGAGCTGTTTTTT
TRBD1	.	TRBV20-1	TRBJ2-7	CSAKTGLEQYF	TGCAGTGCCAAGACAGGGCTCGAGCAGTACTTC
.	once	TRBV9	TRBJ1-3	CASSVPREGPSSGNTIYF	TGTGCCAGCAGCGTACCTCGGGAGGGCCCTAGCTCTGGAAACACCATATATTTT
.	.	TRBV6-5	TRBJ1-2	CASSYSGGMRYTF	TGTGCCAGCAGTTACTCTGGAGGGATGCGCTACACCTTC
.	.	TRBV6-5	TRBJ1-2	CASSYSEQSGYTF	TGTGCCAGCAGTTACTCAGAACAGAGTGGCTACACCTTC
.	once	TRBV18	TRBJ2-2	CASSPGRGDTGELFF	TGTGCCAGCTCCCCCGGCAGGGGGGACACCGGGGAGCTGTTTTTT
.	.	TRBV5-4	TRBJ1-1	CASSLGQVNTEAFF	TGTGCCAGCAGCTTGGGACAGGTGAACACTGAAGCTTTCTTT
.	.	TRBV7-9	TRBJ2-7	CASSVGEYEQYF	TGTGCCAGCAGCGTAGGGGAGTACGAGCAGTACTTC
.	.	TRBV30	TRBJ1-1	CAWSVLSSAFF	TGTGCCTGGAGTGTACTATCGTCAGCTTTCTTT
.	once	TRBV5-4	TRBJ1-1	CASSLRGNTEAFF	TGTGCCAGCAGCTTGCGGGGGAACACTGAAGCTTTCTTT
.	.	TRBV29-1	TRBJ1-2	CSVGQRANYGYTF	TGCAGCGTTGGTCAGCGAGCTAACTATGGCTACACCTTC
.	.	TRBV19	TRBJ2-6	CASSPFLGAQGANVLTF	TGTGCCAGTAGTCCCTTTTTAGGGGCGCAGGGGGCCAACGTCCTGACTTTC
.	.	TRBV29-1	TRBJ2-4	CSVEEGSRIF	TGCAGCGTTGAAGAAGGCTCCAGGATCTTC
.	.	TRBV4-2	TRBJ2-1	CASSQVARNSYNEQFF	TGTGCCAGCAGCCAAGTAGCCAGAAACTCCTACAATGAGCAGTTCTTC
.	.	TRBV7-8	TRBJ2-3	CASSKIFGGGTDTQYF	TGTGCCAGCAGCAAGATTTTCGGCGGGGGCACAGATACGCAGTATTTT